This TCR beta chain was observed in a study of shared clonotypes between healthy human individuals. Here immunoSEQ multiplex PCR was the method, and the copy in TCRdb shows in-frame clones only, minus some. The sample includes about 2.3 million clones, under 95% of them seen just once. Per germline, CDR1 SEHNR and CDR2 FQNEAQ (reference sequence). The CDR3 has 13 residues. The ends were cut back, 5 bases at V and 4 bases at J, with 8 bases in the middle. Sequenced: naive CD4+ T cells from PBMCs. Documented subset: CD45RA+ positively selected. The sequence derives from a man aged 18 to 35 in good health. Some clones in this sample may be carry-over from other donors' samples. The chain carries TRBV7-9 and TRBJ1-4, with no clear D. DNA of the CDR3: TGTGCCAGCAGCATCGGGGTTAATGAAAAACTGTTTTTT. It translates to CASSIGVNEKLFF.